The T cell receptor beta chain under discussion was sequenced for a study of shared clonotypes between healthy human individuals. V lost 0 bases and J lost 1; bases outside the gene matches: 5. This CDR3 comprises 17 residues. CDR1 is LNHNV and CDR2 is YYDKDF in the germline V gene (reference sequence). This clone was counted a few times. Only in-frame clones appear in the TCRdb table, and some are missing; sequencing was by immunoSEQ multiplex PCR. The sample has 1,100,000 or so clones; roughly 74% are singletons. The chain joins TRBV15 to TRBJ2-3; 9 bases align to TRBD1. The sequenced material came from memory CD4+ T cells from PBMCs. Stated subset: CD45RA-negative fraction. The clonotype originates from a man between 18 and 35 years old in good health. Some clones in this sample may be carry-over from other donors' samples. DNA for the CDR3: TGTGCCACCAGCAGAGATGGTACAGGGGGCGGCACAGATACGCAGTATTTT. Protein: CATSRDGTGGGTDTQYF.